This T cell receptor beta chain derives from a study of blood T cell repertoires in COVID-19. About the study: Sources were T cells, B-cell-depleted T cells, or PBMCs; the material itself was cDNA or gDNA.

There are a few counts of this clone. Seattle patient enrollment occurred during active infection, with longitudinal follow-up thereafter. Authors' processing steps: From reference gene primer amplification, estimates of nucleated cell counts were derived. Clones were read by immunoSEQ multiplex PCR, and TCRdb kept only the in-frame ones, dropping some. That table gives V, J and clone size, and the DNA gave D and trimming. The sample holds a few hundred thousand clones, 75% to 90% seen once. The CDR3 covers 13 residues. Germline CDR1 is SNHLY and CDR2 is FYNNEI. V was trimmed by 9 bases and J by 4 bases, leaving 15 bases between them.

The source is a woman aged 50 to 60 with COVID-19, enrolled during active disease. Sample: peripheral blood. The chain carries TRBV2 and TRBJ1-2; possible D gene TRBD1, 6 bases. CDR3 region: CARNRDLAYGYTF. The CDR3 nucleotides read TGTGCCAGAAACAGGGATCTCGCCTATGGCTACACCTTC.